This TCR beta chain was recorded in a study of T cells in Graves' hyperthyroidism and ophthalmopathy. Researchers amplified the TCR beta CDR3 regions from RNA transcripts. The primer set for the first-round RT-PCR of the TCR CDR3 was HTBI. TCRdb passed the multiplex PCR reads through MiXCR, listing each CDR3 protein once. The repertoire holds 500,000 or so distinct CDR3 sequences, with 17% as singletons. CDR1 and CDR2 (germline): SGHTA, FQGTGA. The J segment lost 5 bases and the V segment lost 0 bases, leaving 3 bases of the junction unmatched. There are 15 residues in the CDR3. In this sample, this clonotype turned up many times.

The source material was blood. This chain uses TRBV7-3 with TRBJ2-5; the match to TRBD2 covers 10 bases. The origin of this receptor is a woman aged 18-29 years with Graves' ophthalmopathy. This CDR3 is CASSLTSGRRETQYF. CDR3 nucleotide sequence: TGTGCCAGCAGCTTAACTAGCGGGAGGCGGGAGACCCAGTACTTC.